One and the same sample provided the 7 T cell receptor beta chains below, sequenced in a study of radiotherapy plus CTLA-4 blockade in lung cancer. Sequenced by immunoSEQ multiplex PCR; TCRdb stores in-frame clones only, minus some. The profile shows about 120,000 clones, 80% to 90% of them singletons. Sequencing was performed on peripheral blood, taken from a patient treated with radiotherapy plus ipilimumab. Source of these receptors: a human donor with non-small cell lung cancer that progressed on radiotherapy plus ipilimumab.

Turning to this clone: Other nucleotide sequences in the sample specify the same CDR3. The chain recombines TRBV10-3 with TRBJ1-1, with D possibly matching TRBD1 (5 bases). CDR3 length: 14 amino acids. Germline V CDR1 and CDR2: ENHRY, SYGVKD. With 8 bases removed from V and 5 bases from J, the gap between germline ends came to 18 bases. CDR3 in DNA: TGTGCCATCCAAAATGACAGAGGGAGTACTGAAGCTTTCTTT. The encoded protein is CAIQNDRGSTEAFF.

This clone has a single count. This chain joins TRBV30 and TRBJ1-2, with a possible D match to TRBD1 (5 bases). From germline, CDR1 is GTSNPN and CDR2 SVGIG (reference sequence). This CDR3 is 15 amino acids long. Trimming took 0 bases from V and 3 from J, leaving 14 bases between them. The CDR3 protein is CAWSVWGGGDYGYTF. The CDR3 nucleotides read TGTGCCTGGAGTGTTTGGGGCGGCGGGGACTATGGCTACACCTTC.

V is TRBV10-1 and J is TRBJ2-1; TRBD1 agrees at 10 bases. Trimming took 1 base from V and 8 from J; bases not matched to a gene: 8. CDR1 and CDR2 (germline): WNHNN, SYGVQD (reference sequence). This CDR3 has 16 amino acids. CDR3 sequence: CASSEFRDRGRDEQFF. The CDR3 bases are TGCGCCAGCAGTGAGTTTAGGGACAGGGGAAGGGATGAGCAGTTCTTC.

The DNA of the CDR3 is TGTGCCAGCAGCCTTATTCCAGGGGGAGGCTATGGCTACACCTTC. Protein: CASSLIPGGGYGYTF. The chain uses TRBV11-2 and TRBJ1-2; 7 bases map to TRBD1. CDR3 length: 15 amino acids. V shed 5 bases, J shed 4 bases, and the junction held 10 bases outside the gene matches. Germline V gene data show CDR1 as SGHAT and CDR2 as FQNNGV.

V and J are TRBV7-9 and TRBJ1-1; D is possibly TRBD1 (6 bases). With 4 bases removed from V and 7 bases from J, the gap between germline ends came to 7 bases. Germline lookup yields CDR1 SEHNR and CDR2 FQNEAQ (reference sequence). CDR3 length: 11 amino acids. CDR3 DNA: TGTGCCAGCAGCTCAGGGGTTGAAGCTTTCTTT. Amino acids: CASSSGVEAFF.

V and J are TRBV6-1 and TRBJ2-1; either TRBD1 or TRBD2 may fit D (5 bases each). Germline V gene sequence: CDR1 MNHNS, CDR2 SASEGT. The CDR3 sequence is 13 residues long. V lost 1 base to trimming and J lost 6 bases, with 7 bases between them. This CDR3 is CASSEDGTNEQFF. CDR3 sequence (DNA): TGTGCCAGCAGTGAAGATGGGACCAATGAGCAGTTCTTC.

The rearrangement joins TRBV29-1 to TRBJ1-2; D gene unclear. The germline gives CDR1 SQVTM, CDR2 ANQGSEA. The CDR3 totals 12 residues. The V and J ends lost 7 bases and 7 bases respectively, with 16 bases between them. The CDR3 region is CSAMGNNLGYTF. The CDR3 coding sequence is TGCAGCGCGATGGGGAACAACCTTGGCTACACCTTC.